This T cell receptor beta chain was captured in a study of blood T cells in healthy people across ages. Through a sample-barcoded 5' primer and a J-beta primer mix, a second PCR was run for roughly 6 to 12 cycles. TCRdb fed the 5' RACE reads into MiXCR, producing one record per CDR3 protein. The sample consists of roughly 1,700,000 distinct CDR3 sequences, roughly 30% of them appearing once. The V and J ends lost 6 bases and 4 bases respectively, with 14 bases between them. Germline-derived CDR1 and CDR2 are SEHNR and FQNEAQ (reference sequence). The CDR3 has 14 amino acids. The sequence came from a woman under 40 in good health. The J gene is TRBJ2-3, the V gene TRBV7-9, with D unresolved. The source material was blood. The CDR3 sequence is CASSPDPSSDTQYF. CDR3 DNA sequence: TGTGCCAGCAGTCCGGACCCCTCATCAGATACGCAGTATTTT.